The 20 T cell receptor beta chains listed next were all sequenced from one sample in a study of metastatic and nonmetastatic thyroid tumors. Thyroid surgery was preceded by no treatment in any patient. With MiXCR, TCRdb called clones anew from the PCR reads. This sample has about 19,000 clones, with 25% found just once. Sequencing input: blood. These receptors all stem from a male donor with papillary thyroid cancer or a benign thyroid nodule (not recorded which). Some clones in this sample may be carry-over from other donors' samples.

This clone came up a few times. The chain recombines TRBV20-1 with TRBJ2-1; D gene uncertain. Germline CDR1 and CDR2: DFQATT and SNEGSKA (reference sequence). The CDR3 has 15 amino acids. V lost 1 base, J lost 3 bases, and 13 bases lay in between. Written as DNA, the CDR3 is TGCAGTGCTAGAGCAACTCTAGGCCGCTACAATGAGCAGTTCTTC. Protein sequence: CSARATLGRYNEQFF.

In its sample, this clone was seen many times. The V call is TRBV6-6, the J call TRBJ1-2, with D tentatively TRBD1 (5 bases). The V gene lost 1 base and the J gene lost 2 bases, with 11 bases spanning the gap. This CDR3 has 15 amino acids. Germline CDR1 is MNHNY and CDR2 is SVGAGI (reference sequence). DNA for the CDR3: TGTGCCAGCAGTTACTACAGAACAGGAAACTATGGCTACACCTTC. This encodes CASSYYRTGNYGYTF.

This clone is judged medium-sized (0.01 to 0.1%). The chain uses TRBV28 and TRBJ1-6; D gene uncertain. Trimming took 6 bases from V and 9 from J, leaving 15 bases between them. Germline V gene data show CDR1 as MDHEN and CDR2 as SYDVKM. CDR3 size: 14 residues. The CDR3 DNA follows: TGTGCCAGCAGCCAAACTAAGAGGACTTCACCCCTCCACTTT. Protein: CASSQTKRTSPLHF. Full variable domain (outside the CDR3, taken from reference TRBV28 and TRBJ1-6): DVKVTQSSRYLVKRTGEKVFLECVQDMDHENMFWYRQDPGLGLRLIYFSYDVKMKEKGDIPEGYSVSREKKERFSLILESASTNQTSMYLCASSQTKRTSPLHFGNGTRLTVT.

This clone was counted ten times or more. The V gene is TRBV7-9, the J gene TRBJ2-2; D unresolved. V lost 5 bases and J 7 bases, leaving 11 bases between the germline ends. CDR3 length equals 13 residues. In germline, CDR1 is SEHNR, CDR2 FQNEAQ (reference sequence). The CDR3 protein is CASSPSRDGELFF. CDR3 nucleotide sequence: TGTGCCAGCAGCCCCAGTAGGGACGGGGAGCTGTTTTTT. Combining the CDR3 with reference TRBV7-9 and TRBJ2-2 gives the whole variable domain DTGVSQNPRHKITKRGQNVTFRCDPISEHNRLYWYRQTLGQGPEFLTYFQNEAQLEKSRLLSDRFSAERPKGSFSTLEIQRTEQGDSAMYLCASSPSRDGELFFGEGSRLTVL.

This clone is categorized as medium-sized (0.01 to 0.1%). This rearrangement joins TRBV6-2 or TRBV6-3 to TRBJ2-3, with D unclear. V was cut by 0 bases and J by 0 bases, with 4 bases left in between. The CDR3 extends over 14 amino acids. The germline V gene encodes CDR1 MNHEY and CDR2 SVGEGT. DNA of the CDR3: TGTGCCAGCAGTTACTCTACTAGCACAGATACGCAGTATTTT. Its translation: CASSYSTSTDTQYF.

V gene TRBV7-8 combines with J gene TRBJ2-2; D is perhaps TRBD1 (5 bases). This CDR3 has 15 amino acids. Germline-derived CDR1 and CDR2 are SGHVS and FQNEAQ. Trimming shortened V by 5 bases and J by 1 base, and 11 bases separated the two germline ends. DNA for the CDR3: TGTGCCAGCAGCCCATCCGGACAGAACACCGGGGAGCTGTTTTTT. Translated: CASSPSGQNTGELFF.

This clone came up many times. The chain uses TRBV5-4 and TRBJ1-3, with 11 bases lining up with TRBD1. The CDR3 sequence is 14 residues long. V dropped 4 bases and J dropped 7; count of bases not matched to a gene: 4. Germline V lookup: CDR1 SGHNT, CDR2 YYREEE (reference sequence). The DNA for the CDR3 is TGTGCCAGCAGCGGGAGGGACAGGGGGAACACCATATATTTT. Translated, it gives CASSGRDRGNTIYF. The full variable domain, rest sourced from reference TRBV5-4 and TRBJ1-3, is ETGVTQSPTHLIKTRGQQVTLRCSSQSGHNTVSWYQQALGQGPQFIFQYYREEENGRGNFPPRFSGLQFPNYSSELNVNALELDDSALYLCASSGRDRGNTIYFGEGSWLTVV.

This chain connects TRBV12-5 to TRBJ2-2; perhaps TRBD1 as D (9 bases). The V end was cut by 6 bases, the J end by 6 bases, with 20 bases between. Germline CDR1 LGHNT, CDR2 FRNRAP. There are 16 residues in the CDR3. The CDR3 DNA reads TGTGCTAGTGGCCCGGGGGGGACAGGGCGCCCCGGGGAGCTGTTTTTT. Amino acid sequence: CASGPGGTGRPGELFF. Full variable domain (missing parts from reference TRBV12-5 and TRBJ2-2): DARVTQTPRHKVTEMGQEVTMRCQPILGHNTVFWYRQTMMQGLELLAYFRNRAPLDDSGMPKDRFSAEMPDATLATLKIQPSEPRDSAVYFCASGPGGTGRPGELFFGEGSRLTVL.

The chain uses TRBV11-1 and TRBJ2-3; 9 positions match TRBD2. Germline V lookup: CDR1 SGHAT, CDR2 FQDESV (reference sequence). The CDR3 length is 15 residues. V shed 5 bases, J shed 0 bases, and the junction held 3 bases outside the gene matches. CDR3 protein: CASSPTSGSTDTQYF. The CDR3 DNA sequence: TGTGCCAGCAGCCCCACTAGCGGGAGCACAGATACGCAGTATTTT.

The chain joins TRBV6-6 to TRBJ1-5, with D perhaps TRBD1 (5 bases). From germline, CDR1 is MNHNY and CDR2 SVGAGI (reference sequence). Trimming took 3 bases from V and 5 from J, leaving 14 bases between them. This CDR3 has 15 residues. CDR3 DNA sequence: TGTGCCAGCAGTTATGAGCGGGGCAGCGATCAGCCCCAGCATTTT. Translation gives CASSYERGSDQPQHF.

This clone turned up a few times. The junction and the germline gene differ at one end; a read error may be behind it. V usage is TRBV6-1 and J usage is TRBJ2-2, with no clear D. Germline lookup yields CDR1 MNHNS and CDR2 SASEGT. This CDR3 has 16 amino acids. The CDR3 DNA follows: TGTGCCAGCAGTGCCTTGAGGATCGCGAACACCCGGGAGCTGTTTTTT. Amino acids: CASSALRIANTRELFF.

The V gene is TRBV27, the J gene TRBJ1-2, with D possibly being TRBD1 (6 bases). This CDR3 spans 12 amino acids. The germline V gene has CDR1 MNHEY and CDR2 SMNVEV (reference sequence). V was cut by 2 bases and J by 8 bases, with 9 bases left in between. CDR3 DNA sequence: TGTGCCAGCAGTTTAAGGACAGAAGGCTACACCTTC. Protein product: CASSLRTEGYTF.

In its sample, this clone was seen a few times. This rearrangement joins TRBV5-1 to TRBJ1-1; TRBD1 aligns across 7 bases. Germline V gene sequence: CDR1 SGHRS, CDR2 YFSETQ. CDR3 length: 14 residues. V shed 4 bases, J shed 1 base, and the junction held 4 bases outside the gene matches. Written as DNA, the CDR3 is TGCGCCAGCAGCGGGGGACAGAGGAACACTGAAGCTTTCTTT. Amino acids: CASSGGQRNTEAFF.

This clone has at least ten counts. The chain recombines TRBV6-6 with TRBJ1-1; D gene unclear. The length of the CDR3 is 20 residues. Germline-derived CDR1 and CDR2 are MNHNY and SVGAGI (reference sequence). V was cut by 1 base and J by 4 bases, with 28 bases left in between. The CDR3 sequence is CASSYFGVKSGRTRFTEAFF. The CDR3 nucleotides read TGTGCCAGCAGTTACTTCGGCGTGAAGTCTGGGAGAACCCGATTCACTGAAGCTTTCTTT.

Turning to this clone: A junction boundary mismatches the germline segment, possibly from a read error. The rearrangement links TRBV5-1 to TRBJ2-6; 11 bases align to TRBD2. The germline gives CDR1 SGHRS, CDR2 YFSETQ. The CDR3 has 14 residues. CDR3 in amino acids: CASSLSGGAKVLTF. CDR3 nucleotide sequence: TGCGCCAGCAGCCTTAGCGGGGGGGCCAAAGTCCTGACTTTC.

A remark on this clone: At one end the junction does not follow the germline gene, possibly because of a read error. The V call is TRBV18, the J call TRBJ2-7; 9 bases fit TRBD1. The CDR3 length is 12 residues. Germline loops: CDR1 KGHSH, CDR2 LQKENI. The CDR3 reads CASSPGTGTAWF. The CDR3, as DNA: TGTGCCAGCTCACCTGGGACAGGGACCGCTTGGTTC.

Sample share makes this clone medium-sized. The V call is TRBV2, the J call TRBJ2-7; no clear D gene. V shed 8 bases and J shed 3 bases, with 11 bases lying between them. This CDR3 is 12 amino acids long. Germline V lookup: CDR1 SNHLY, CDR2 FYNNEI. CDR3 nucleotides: TGTGCCAGCTCCTTAGTATTCTACGAGCAGTACTTC. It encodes CASSLVFYEQYF. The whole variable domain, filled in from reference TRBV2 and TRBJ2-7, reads EPEVTQTPSHQVTQMGQEVILRCVPISNHLYFYWYRQILGQKVEFLVSFYNNEISEKSEIFDDQFSVERPDGSNFTLKIRSTKLEDSAMYFCASSLVFYEQYFGPGTRLTVT.

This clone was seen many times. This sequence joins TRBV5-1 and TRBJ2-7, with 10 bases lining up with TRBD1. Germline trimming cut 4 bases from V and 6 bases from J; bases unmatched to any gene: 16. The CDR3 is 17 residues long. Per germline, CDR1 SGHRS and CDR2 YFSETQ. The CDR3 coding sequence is TGCGCCAGCAGCGCCGGGTTACGACAGGGGGCTCTCGGCGAGCAGTACTTC. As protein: CASSAGLRQGALGEQYF.

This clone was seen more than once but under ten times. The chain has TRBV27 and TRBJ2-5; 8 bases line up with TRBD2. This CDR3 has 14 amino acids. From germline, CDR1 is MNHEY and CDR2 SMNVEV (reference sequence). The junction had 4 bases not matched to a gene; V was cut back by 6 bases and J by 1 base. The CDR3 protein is CASSPGGLQETQYF. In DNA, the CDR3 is TGTGCCAGCAGCCCGGGGGGGCTCCAAGAGACCCAGTACTTC.

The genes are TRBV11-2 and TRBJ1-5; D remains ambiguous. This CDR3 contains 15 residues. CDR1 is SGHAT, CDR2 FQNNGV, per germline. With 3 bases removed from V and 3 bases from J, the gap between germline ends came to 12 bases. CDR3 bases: TGTGCCAGCAGCTTTTCCGCGGGCTACAATCAGCCCCAGCATTTT. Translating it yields CASSFSAGYNQPQHF.